This T cell receptor beta chain comes out of a study of post-analysis software for immune sequencing data. The TCR beta cDNA libraries contained unique molecular identifiers. From the PCR reads, TCRdb called clonotypes with MiXCR, one entry per CDR3 protein. The sample contains about 680,000 distinct CDR3 sequences, over 45% of which appear only once. The sequenced sample consisted of blood. The receptor comes from a girl between 2 and 10 years old with multiple sclerosis.

Here the CDR3 reads CATSESGRPYNEQFF. CDR3 in DNA: TGTGCCACCAGCGAGAGCGGGAGGCCCTACAATGAGCAGTTCTTC. The chain is built from TRBV15 and TRBJ2-1; TRBD2 matches at 9 bases. J was trimmed by 2 bases and V by 5 bases; bases with no gene match: 4. CDR1 LNHNV and CDR2 YYDKDF come from the germline V gene (reference sequence). The CDR3 has 15 residues.